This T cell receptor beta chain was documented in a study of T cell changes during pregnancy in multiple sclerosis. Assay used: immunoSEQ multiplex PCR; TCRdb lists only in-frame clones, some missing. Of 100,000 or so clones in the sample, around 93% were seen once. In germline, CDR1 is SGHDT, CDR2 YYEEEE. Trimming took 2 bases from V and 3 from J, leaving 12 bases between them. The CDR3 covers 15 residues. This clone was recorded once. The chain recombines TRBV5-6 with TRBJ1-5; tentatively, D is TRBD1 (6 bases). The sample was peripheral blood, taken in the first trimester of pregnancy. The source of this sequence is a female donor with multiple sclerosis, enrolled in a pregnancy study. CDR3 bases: TGTGCCAGCAGCTTCGGGACGGGACACAATCAGCCCCAGCATTTT. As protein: CASSFGTGHNQPQHF.